This T cell receptor beta chain was identified in a study of T cells after yellow fever vaccination (dated by TCRdb to about 2019). Regarding the research as a whole: The SMART-Seq v4 Ultra Low Input RNA kit was used to prepare libraries from fractions with low cell numbers. Blood was drawn at multiple timepoints before and after primary and secondary immunization, with bulk PBMC replicates and cell subsets isolated. Two healthy male donors, one aged 18 to 29 and one aged 30 to 40 years, were included in the cohort. To track T-cell clones before and after primary and booster YFV17D yellow fever vaccination, bulk TCR alpha and beta repertoires were sequenced longitudinally. The investigation overall reported the following: After the booster, most of the clones that had expanded following primary vaccination were detected again (approximately 96% of CD4 and around 88% of CD8), which suggests that memory was broadly maintained. A small share of clonotypes was detected in both CD4 and CD8 compartments, with the overlap likely arising from convergent recombination. Computational filtering was required because FACS-sorted repertoires could contain abundant contaminating clonotypes from the bulk population. Because the study included only two donors, the extent to which the findings can be generalized is limited. Compared with the primary T-cell response, the secondary T-cell response was faster but weaker, reaching its peak on day 5 rather than on day 15.

V lost 0 bases and J lost 6 bases; the stretch between them is 12 bases long. From a lookup of the germline V gene, CDR1 and CDR2 are LGHNA and YSLEER. The CDR3 starts with the cysteine, ends with the phenylalanine, and has 15 residues. The read is trimmed to its CDR3 DNA, 45 bases read in frame from base 1. Sequencing relied on an Illumina NovaSeq 6000. TCR cDNA was made using 5'RACE template switching, a step that added a universal primer site and unique molecular identifiers. cDNA synthesis was primed from both the TCR alpha and TCR beta constant segments. Library amplification used two PCR steps, and the second PCR step added sample barcodes and sequencing adapters. Sequencing of the libraries was done on either Illumina HiSeq 2500 (2x100 bp) or NovaSeq (2x150 bp). As for the original processing: Reads were demultiplexed and collapsed into UMI consensus sequences with MIGEC, and V(D)J alignment was performed with MiXCR. Clonotypes responding to the vaccine were identified with edgeR on replicate PBMC samples, with the criteria of FDR below 0.01 and a log2 fold change above 5 up to day 15. Bulk clonotypes were assigned CD4 or CD8 identity according to which sequenced CD4 or CD8 repertoire held them at higher abundance. Through fastp at Q25 and MiXCR, TCRdb rebuilt clones from the public reads, retaining in-frame beta chains. Every entry covers one CDR3 protein and lists the most common genes and DNA from its rows. TCRdb's processing, not the authors', yielded these V and J calls. This sample gives hundreds of thousands of distinct CDR3 sequences in total; over 15% of them show up just once. Roughly a sixth of the sample goes to the ten largest clones.

This clonotype has only one observation. Its antigen is still unknown. No quality values exist for individual bases; no much larger clone is one base distant. Single-read evidence is weak. Sample treatment or condition, as interpreted from the label and publication: live attenuated yellow fever vaccine strain. At every blood-draw timepoint, two biological replicates of bulk PBMCs were collected. A standard Ficoll-Paque protocol was used to isolate PBMCs from peripheral blood. RNA was extracted with TriZol from bulk PBMCs, CD4 and CD8 fractions, and dextramer-positive and dextramer-negative fractions.

The sequence was obtained from a man younger than 30 who received the YFV17D yellow fever vaccine. The input for sequencing was PBMCs, taken before the yellow fever booster vaccination. Here the chain combines TRBV4-3 and TRBJ1-3; no D segment can be confidently identified. Here the CDR3 is given as CASSQDAGSANTIYF. In nucleotides, the sequence is TGCGCCAGCAGCCAAGATGCGGGGTCGGCAAACACCATATATTTT.